What follows describes a single T cell receptor beta chain. Authors' methods: Estimates of nucleated cell counts were drawn from the amplification of reference gene primers. Only in-frame clones appear in the TCRdb table, and some are missing; sequencing was by immunoSEQ multiplex PCR. That table is the source of V, J and clone size, and D and trimming were worked out from the DNA. The sample carries 200,000 or so clones, approximately 88% recorded once. There are 14 residues in the CDR3. Germline loops: CDR1 SNHLY, CDR2 FYNNEI. Trimming shortened V by 4 bases and J by 4 bases, and 14 bases separated the two germline ends. The sample originates from a study of blood T cell repertoires in COVID-19.

The rearrangement uses TRBV2 and TRBJ2-7; D is perhaps TRBD2 (5 bases). The sequence was collected from a woman between 18 and 29 years old who had recovered from COVID-19. Sequencing input: PBMCs or T cells enriched from blood (not recorded which). The CDR3 sequence is CASSGTSPPYEQYF. CDR3 DNA: TGTGCCAGCAGTGGGACTTCCCCGCCGTACGAGCAGTACTTC. The whole variable domain, filled in from reference TRBV2 and TRBJ2-7, reads EPEVTQTPSHQVTQMGQEVILRCVPISNHLYFYWYRQILGQKVEFLVSFYNNEISEKSEIFDDQFSVERPDGSNFTLKIRSTKLEDSAMYFCASSGTSPPYEQYFGPGTRLTVT.